This entry is about one TCR beta chain. What it recognizes is unknown. The time point was: week 47, end of study. Every vaccination contained 300 ug of the mutant IDH1 20-mer peptide and was paired with topical imiquimod. Weeks 1, 3, 5, 7, 11, 15, 19 and 23 were when patients received their eight vaccinations. This record belongs to a study of a mutant IDH1 vaccine in newly diagnosed glioma. Study overall: In some groups vaccination began 4-6 weeks post-radiotherapy; others received it with temozolomide. Most patients had received both radiotherapy and temozolomide, the prior options being radiotherapy, temozolomide, or both.

Only in-frame clones appear in the TCRdb table, and some are missing; sequencing was by immunoSEQ multiplex PCR. The sample carries 30,000 to 35,000 clones, around nine tenths recorded once. Study outcomes and limitations: Pseudoprogression appeared unlinked to shifts in leading peripheral T cell clonotypes.

The germline V gene encodes CDR1 ENHRY and CDR2 SYGVKD. This CDR3 is 15 amino acids long. The V and J ends lost 6 bases and 2 bases, in that order; junction bases with no gene match: 4. The sequence was obtained from a man aged 35-49 years with glioma. Specimen: PBMCs, collected from a glioma patient whose treatment included an IDH1 peptide vaccine. The rearrangement joins TRBV10-3 to TRBJ2-1; 10 nucleotides line up with TRBD2. The CDR3 loop is CAISKTSGTYNEQFF. CDR3 DNA sequence: TGTGCCATCAGCAAAACTAGCGGGACCTACAATGAGCAGTTCTTC.